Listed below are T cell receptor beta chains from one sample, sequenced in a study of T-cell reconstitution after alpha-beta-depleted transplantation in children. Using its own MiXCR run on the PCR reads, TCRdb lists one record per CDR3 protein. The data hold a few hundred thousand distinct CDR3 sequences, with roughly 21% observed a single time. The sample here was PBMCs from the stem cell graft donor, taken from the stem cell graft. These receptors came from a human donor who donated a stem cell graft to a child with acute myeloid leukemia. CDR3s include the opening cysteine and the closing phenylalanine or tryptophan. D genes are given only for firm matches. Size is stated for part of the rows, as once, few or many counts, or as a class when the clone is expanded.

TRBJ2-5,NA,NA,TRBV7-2,TGTGCCAGCAGCCCTACGTTCGCCGAGACCCAGTACTTC,CASSPTFAETQYF
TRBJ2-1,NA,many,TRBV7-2,TGTGCCAGCAGTAATATTTGGGCCCACCCCTACAATGAGCAGTTCTTC,CASSNIWAHPYNEQFF
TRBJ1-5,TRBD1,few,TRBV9,TGTGCCAGCAGCGCAGGGGGGGACAATCAGCCCCAGCATTTT,CASSAGGDNQPQHF
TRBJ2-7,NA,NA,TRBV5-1,TGCGCCAGCAGCGTCGGAGACTTGGCCTACGAGCAGTACTTC,CASSVGDLAYEQYF
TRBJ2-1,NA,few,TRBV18,TGTGCCGGCGGGACAGCCTACAATGAGCAGTTCTTC,CAGGTAYNEQFF
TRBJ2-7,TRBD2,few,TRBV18,TGTGCCAGCTCACCACTGGGACTAGCGGGATTAAACTCCTACGAGCAGTACTTC,CASSPLGLAGLNSYEQYF
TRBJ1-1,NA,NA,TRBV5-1,TGCGCCAGCAGCGCCAGAGGGACGGCCCAGAACACTGAAGCTTTCTTT,CASSARGTAQNTEAFF
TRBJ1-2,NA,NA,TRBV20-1,TGCAGCAGCAGGACGGGGAGCTATGGCTACACCTTC,CSSRTGSYGYTF
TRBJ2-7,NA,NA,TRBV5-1,TGCGCCAGCAGCTTGACTTCGACAGCCTCCTACGAGCAGTACTTC,CASSLTSTASYEQYF
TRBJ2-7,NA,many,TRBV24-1,TGTGCCACCAGTGATTTGGGCTACGAGCAGTACTTC,CATSDLGYEQYF
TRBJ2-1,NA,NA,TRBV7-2,TGTGCCAGCAGCCCTCGAACAGGGCGGAGTGAGCAGTTCTTC,CASSPRTGRSEQFF
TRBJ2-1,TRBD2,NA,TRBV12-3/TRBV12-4,TGTGCCAGCAGTCCTGGGACTAGCGGGATCTACAATGAGCAGTTCTTC,CASSPGTSGIYNEQFF
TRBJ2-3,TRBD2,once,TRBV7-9,TGTGCCAGCAGGGCGTTATCGGGAGGACCAGATACGCAGTATTTT,CASRALSGGPDTQYF
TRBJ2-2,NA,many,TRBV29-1,TGCAGCGTTGCAGTAATTTCGAACACCGGGGAGCTGTTTTTT,CSVAVISNTGELFF
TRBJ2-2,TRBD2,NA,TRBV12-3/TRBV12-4,TGTGCCAGCAGTTTGACTAGCGGGAGCAACACCGGGGAGCTGTTTTTT,CASSLTSGSNTGELFF
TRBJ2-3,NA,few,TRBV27,TGTGCCAGCAGTCCCGGGGCGTCAGATACGCAGTATTTT,CASSPGASDTQYF
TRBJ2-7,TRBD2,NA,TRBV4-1,TGCGCCAGCAGCCGATCCGGGACTAGCGACTACGAGCAGTACTTC,CASSRSGTSDYEQYF
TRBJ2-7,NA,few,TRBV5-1,TGCGCCAGCAGCTCGGAAGGGGACATTATCGACGAGCAGTACTTC,CASSSEGDIIDEQYF
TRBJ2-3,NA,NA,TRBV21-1,TGTGCCAGCAGCAGTCGTGGCCGGGGCATGTTGGGCACAGATACGCAGTATTTT,CASSSRGRGMLGTDTQYF
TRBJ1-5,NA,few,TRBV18,TGTGCCAGCTCACAGGAAGAGGGGCAGCCCCAGCATTTT,CASSQEEGQPQHF
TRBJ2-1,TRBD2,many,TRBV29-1,TGCAGCGTTGCCATAGCGGGGGTTAATGAGCAGTTCTTC,CSVAIAGVNEQFF
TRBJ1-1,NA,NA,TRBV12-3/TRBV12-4,TGTGCCAGCAGTTTTTCCCGAGACAGCTTCTTT,CASSFSRDSFF
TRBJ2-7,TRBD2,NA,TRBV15,TGTGCCACCAGCAGTACTAGCGGGAGTGCCTACGAGCAGTACTTC,CATSSTSGSAYEQYF
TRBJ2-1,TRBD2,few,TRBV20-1,TGCAGTGCTCGCACCTCTAGCGGCTCCTACAATGAGCAGTTCTTC,CSARTSSGSYNEQFF
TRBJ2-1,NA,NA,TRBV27,TGTGCCAGCAGTTCCTCGGCTGGAGGGCCGGAGGTTCACGACAATGAGCAGTTCTTC,CASSSSAGGPEVHDNEQFF
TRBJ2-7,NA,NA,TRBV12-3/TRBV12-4,TGTGCTTCCTCCGTGGGATTCGCCTACGAGCAGTACTTC,CASSVGFAYEQYF
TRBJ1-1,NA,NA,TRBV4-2,TGTGCCAGCAGCCAAGAAATCCACCCAAACACTGAAGCTTTCTTT,CASSQEIHPNTEAFF